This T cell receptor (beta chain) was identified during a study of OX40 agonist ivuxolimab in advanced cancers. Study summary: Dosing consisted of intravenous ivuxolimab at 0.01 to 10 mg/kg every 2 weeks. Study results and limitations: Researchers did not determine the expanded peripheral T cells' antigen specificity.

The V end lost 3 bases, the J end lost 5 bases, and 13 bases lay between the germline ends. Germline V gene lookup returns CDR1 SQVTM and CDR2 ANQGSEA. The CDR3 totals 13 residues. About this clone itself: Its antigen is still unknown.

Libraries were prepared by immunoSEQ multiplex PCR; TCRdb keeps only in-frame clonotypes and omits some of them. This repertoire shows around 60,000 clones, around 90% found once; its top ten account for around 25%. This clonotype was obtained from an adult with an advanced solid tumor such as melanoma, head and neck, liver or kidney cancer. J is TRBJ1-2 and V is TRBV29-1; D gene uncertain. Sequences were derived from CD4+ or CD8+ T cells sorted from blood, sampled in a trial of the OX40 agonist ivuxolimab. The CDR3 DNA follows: TGCAGCGTTGACGAGAGCGGGTATTATGGCTACACCTTC. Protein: CSVDESGYYGYTF.